A single sample is the source of the 3 T cell receptor beta chains below, sequenced in a study of patients and donors after allogeneic stem cell transplantation. TCRdb recomputed calls from the RT-PCR reads with MiXCR, one row per CDR3 protein. The sample contains approximately 200,000 distinct CDR3 sequences, about 38% of which appear only once. Sequencing was performed on blood, either unsorted or a sorted T cell fraction (not recorded which). These receptors all stem from a human donor who was either an allogeneic HSCT recipient or a stem cell or donor lymphocyte infusion donor (not recorded which). It is not recorded whose cells these are; they may come from a transplant donor.

This clonotype was observed a few times. V and J are TRBV4-3 and TRBJ1-2; a possible D gene is TRBD1 (6 bases). V shed 0 bases and J shed 4 bases, with 12 bases lying between them. Looked up from germline, CDR1 is LGHNA and CDR2 is YSLEER. This CDR3 is 15 amino acids long. In DNA form, the CDR3 reads TGCGCCAGCAGCCAAGATAACGACAGGATCTATGGCTACACCTTC. It yields the protein CASSQDNDRIYGYTF.

This chain uses TRBV12-3 or TRBV12-4 with TRBJ2-1, with a weak D call TRBD2 (6 bases). CDR3 length: 13 residues. Trimming removed 5 bases from V and 10 bases from J, with 15 bases in between. CDR3 in DNA: TGTGCCAGCAGTCCGAGACTAGAGCCCGAGCAGTTCTTC. It is translated as CASSPRLEPEQFF.

The rearrangement uses TRBV9 and TRBJ2-1, with D perhaps TRBD2 (6 bases). Germline CDR1 SGDLS, CDR2 YYNGEE. The CDR3 runs to 16 residues. Trimming pared 6 bases from V and 0 bases from J, leaving 16 bases between. The CDR3 DNA reads TGTGCCAGCACATATCTCGCGGGGAGCTCCTACAATGAGCAGTTCTTC. Protein sequence: CASTYLAGSSYNEQFF.